A selection of T cell receptor beta chains follows, all from one sample in a study of blood T cell repertoires in COVID-19. Here immunoSEQ multiplex PCR was the method, and the copy in TCRdb shows in-frame clones only, minus some. Of 150,000 or so clones listed, about 79% are singletons. Sequencing was done on a sample of peripheral blood. These receptors all come from an elderly woman with active or convalescent COVID-19. Both conserved end residues are part of each CDR3. Each record gives: D gene, clone size, J gene, V gene, CDR3 protein, CDR3 DNA. A D gene is named only where the DNA matches it firmly. Size tells how often a clone was seen (once, few, many) or the class of an expanded clone, and some rows leave it out.

. few TRBJ1-6 TRBV7-3 CASSHGGLGSPLHF TGTGCCAGCAGCCACGGAGGGTTGGGATCACCCCTCCACTTT
. . TRBJ1-1 TRBV9 CASSSLDMMNTEAFF TGTGCCAGCAGCTCCTTAGACATGATGAACACTGAAGCTTTCTTT
. . TRBJ1-6 TRBV12-3/TRBV12-4 CASTDRDSTPLHF TGTGCCAGCACCGACAGAGATTCAACCCCCCTCCACTTT
. . TRBJ1-1 TRBV7-2 CASSPNAAGVTNTEAFF TGTGCCAGCAGCCCCAACGCCGCGGGGGTTACAAACACTGAAGCTTTCTTT
TRBD2 . TRBJ2-3 TRBV7-6 CASSPIAGGLTDTQYF TGTGCCAGCAGCCCTATAGCGGGGGGGCTGACAGATACGCAGTATTTT
. . TRBJ1-5 TRBV2 CASSATGNQPQHF TGTGCCAGCAGTGCTACAGGGAATCAGCCCCAGCATTTT
TRBD1 . TRBJ2-7 TRBV25-1 CASSESGQGYEQYF TGTGCCAGCAGTGAGTCGGGACAGGGCTACGAGCAGTACTTC
. few TRBJ1-1 TRBV5-6 CASSLEQLNTEAFF TGTGCCAGCAGCTTGGAACAGCTGAACACTGAAGCTTTCTTT
. once TRBJ2-1 TRBV23-1 CAGDFTGLSYNEQFF TGCGCCGGGGACTTTACGGGGCTCTCCTACAATGAGCAGTTCTTC
TRBD1 . TRBJ2-2 TRBV19 CASRRDRDTGELFF TGTGCCAGTAGGCGGGACAGGGACACCGGGGAGCTGTTTTTT
. . TRBJ1-5 TRBV6-5 CASRDGNNQPQHF TGTGCCAGCAGGGACGGGAACAATCAGCCCCAGCATTTT
TRBD2 few TRBJ2-1 TRBV9 CASSVEGGGVRSYNEQFF TGTGCCAGCAGCGTAGAGGGCGGGGGGGTCCGATCCTACAATGAGCAGTTCTTC
. . TRBJ1-5 TRBV7-2 CASSPDTALNQPQHF TGTGCCAGCAGCCCAGACACGGCTCTCAATCAGCCCCAGCATTTT
. few TRBJ2-6 TRBV9 CASSPRPQNSGANVLTF TGTGCCAGCAGCCCTAGGCCGCAAAACTCTGGGGCCAACGTCCTGACTTTC
. . TRBJ1-2 TRBV10-2 CASSENSPTSVSDGYTF TGCGCCAGCAGTGAAAACAGTCCGACATCTGTTTCTGATGGCTACACCTTC
. once TRBJ1-5 TRBV6-4 CASSDSCGGGRLYWGNQPQHF TGTGCCAGCAGTGACTCCTGCGGCGGGGGACGCCTGTATTGGGGTAACCAGCCCCAGCATTTT
. . TRBJ2-5 TRBV9 CASSVSSSGETQYF TGTGCCAGCAGCGTTAGCAGTTCGGGGGAGACCCAGTACTTC
. . TRBJ2-2 TRBV3-1/TRBV3-2 CASSQDLSPGELFF TGTGCCAGCAGCCAAGACCTCTCCCCCGGGGAGCTGTTTTTT
. few TRBJ1-5 TRBV7-2 CASSPVAGTGYQPQHF TGTGCCAGCAGCCCCGTAGCGGGTACCGGGTATCAGCCCCAGCATTTT